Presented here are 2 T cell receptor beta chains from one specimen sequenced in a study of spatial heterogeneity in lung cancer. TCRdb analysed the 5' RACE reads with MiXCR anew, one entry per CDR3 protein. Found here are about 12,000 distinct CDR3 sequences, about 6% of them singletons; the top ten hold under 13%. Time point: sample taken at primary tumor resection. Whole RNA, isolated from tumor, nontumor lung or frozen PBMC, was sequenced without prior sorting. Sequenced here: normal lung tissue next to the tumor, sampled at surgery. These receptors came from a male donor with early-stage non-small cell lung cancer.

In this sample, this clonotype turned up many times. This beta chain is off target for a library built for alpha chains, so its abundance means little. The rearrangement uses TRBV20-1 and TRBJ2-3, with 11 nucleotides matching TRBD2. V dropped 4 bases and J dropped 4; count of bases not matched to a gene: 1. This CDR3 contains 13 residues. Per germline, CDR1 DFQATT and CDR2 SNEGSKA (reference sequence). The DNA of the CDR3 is TGCAGTGCTATAGCGGGAGGGGCAGATACGCAGTATTTT. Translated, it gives CSAIAGGADTQYF.

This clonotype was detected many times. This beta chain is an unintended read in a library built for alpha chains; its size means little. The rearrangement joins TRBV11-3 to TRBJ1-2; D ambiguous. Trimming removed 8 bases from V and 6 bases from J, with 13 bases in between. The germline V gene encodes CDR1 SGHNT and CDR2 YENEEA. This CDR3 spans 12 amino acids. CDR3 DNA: TGTGCCAGCGCGATCGGCGGAGATGGCTACACCTTC. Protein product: CASAIGGDGYTF.